The 2 T cell receptor beta chains below were found in one sample sequenced in a study of neurological immune-mediated disorders. TCRdb re-called the 5' RACE reads through MiXCR, storing one row per CDR3 protein. The sample includes 55,000 to 75,000 distinct CDR3 sequences, 2.5% of them seen just once. What was sequenced was PBMCs. These receptors all stem from a man aged 50-60 years with multiple sclerosis.

This clonotype was counted many times. The CDR3 protein is CASSEERGRGGPGANVLTF. Written as DNA, the CDR3 is TGTGCCAGCAGTGAGGAGAGGGGCAGGGGAGGGCCTGGGGCCAACGTCCTGACTTTC. The rearrangement uses TRBV6-5 and TRBJ2-6, with a possible D match to TRBD2 (7 bases). Germline V lookup: CDR1 MNHEY, CDR2 SVGAGI. CDR3 length: 19 residues. V shed 5 bases and J shed 2 bases, with 22 bases lying between them.

This clonotype was counted at least ten times. The genes are TRBV20-1 and TRBJ1-1; D ambiguous. The germline gives CDR1 DFQATT, CDR2 SNEGSKA (reference sequence). Deletions cut 4 bases from V and 0 bases from J, with 6 bases between. The CDR3 length is 12 residues. This CDR3 is CSANRLNTEAFF. The CDR3 DNA follows: TGCAGTGCTAACCGGCTGAACACTGAAGCTTTCTTT.